Listed here are 30 T cell receptor beta chains from one sample, sequenced in a study of shared clonotypes between healthy human individuals. Profiled with immunoSEQ multiplex PCR; TCRdb holds only in-frame clones, not every one. This table has approximately 460,000 clones, around 77% appearing once. Sequenced input: PBMCs. These receptors came from a woman aged 40 to 55 in good health. Some clones in this sample may be carry-over from other donors' samples.

A word on this clone: A much larger clone differs by one base, so this may be a read error. J is TRBJ1-1 and V is TRBV2; no definite D call. The CDR3 loop spans 12 amino acids. From germline, CDR1 is SNHLY and CDR2 FYNNEI. V was shortened by 5 bases and J by 0 bases, with 4 bases between the two germline ends. CDR3 nucleotide sequence: TGTGCCAGCAGTTACATGAACACTGAAGCTTTCTTT. Amino acid sequence: CASSYMNTEAFF.

On this clone: The junction and the germline gene differ at one end; a read error may be behind it. This chain links TRBV7-7 with TRBJ2-2; D remains ambiguous. Germline V gene data show CDR1 as SSHAT and CDR2 as FNYEAQ (reference sequence). The length of the CDR3 is 13 residues. The CDR3 sequence is CASSLSNTGELFF. DNA for the CDR3: TGTGCTAGCAGCTTATCAAACACCGGGGAGCTGTTTTTT.

V is TRBV11-2 and J is TRBJ1-1; TRBD1 aligns across 8 bases. After removal of 6 bases from V and 4 bases from J, the junction contained 19 bases not matched to a gene. Germline CDR1 SGHAT, CDR2 FQNNGV. CDR3 length: 18 amino acids. The CDR3 here is CASRFDRGTLHHGTEAFF. The DNA for the CDR3 is TGTGCCAGCAGATTTGACAGGGGAACACTTCACCATGGCACTGAAGCTTTCTTT.

CDR3 loop: CASTTWDEQFF. CDR3 coding DNA: TGTGCCAGCACGACATGGGATGAGCAGTTCTTC. The chain has TRBV7-9 and TRBJ2-1; D gene unclear. The ends were cut back, 7 bases at V and 8 bases at J, with 9 bases in the middle. The CDR3 has 11 residues. Per germline, CDR1 SEHNR and CDR2 FQNEAQ (reference sequence).

The CDR3 sequence: CASSLSGTGGPYEQYF. Written as DNA, the CDR3 is TGTGCCAGCAGCTTAAGCGGGACAGGGGGCCCCTACGAGCAGTACTTC. V usage is TRBV7-9 and J usage is TRBJ2-7; TRBD1 matches at 12 bases. Germline V lookup: CDR1 SEHNR, CDR2 FQNEAQ (reference sequence). The CDR3 spans 16 residues. V shed 2 bases, J shed 2 bases, and the junction held 4 bases outside the gene matches.

The gene calls are TRBV30 and TRBJ2-7; D perhaps matches TRBD1 (6 bases). CDR3 size: 13 residues. The V end was cut by 1 base, the J end by 6 bases, with 13 bases between. The germline V gene has CDR1 GTSNPN and CDR2 SVGIG (reference sequence). CDR3 region: CAWSGGRMSEQYF. In DNA, the CDR3 is TGTGCCTGGAGTGGGGGGCGCATGTCCGAGCAGTACTTC. Supplemented by reference TRBV30 and TRBJ2-7, the full variable domain reads SQTIHQWPATLVQPVGSPLSLECTVEGTSNPNLYWYRQAAGRGLQLLFYSVGIGQISSEVPQNLSASRPQDRQFILSSKKLLLSDSGFYLCAWSGGRMSEQYFGPGTRLTVT.

The CDR3 sequence is CASSLDGRQPQHF. The DNA for the CDR3 is TGTGCCAGCAGCTTAGACGGGCGACAGCCCCAGCATTTT. The rearrangement joins TRBV7-9 to TRBJ1-5; D is undetermined. CDR1 SEHNR and CDR2 FQNEAQ come from the germline V gene (reference sequence). With 1 base removed from V and 7 bases from J, the gap between germline ends came to 8 bases. The CDR3 is 13 amino acids.

CDR3 sequence (DNA): TGTGCCAGCAGTTTATCCCAAGGCTATGGCTACACCTTC. Amino acid sequence: CASSLSQGYGYTF. The V gene is TRBV27, the J gene TRBJ1-2, with unresolved D. Per germline, CDR1 MNHEY and CDR2 SMNVEV (reference sequence). The CDR3 has 13 residues. The V and J ends lost 0 bases and 4 bases respectively, with 6 bases between them.

This clone was observed many times. Other DNA sequences in this specimen translate into the identical CDR3. The CDR3 DNA reads TGTGCCAGCTCACTACCCTTAGCGGGAGGTAACGAGCAGTACTTC. This sequence encodes CASSLPLAGGNEQYF. This sequence joins TRBV18 and TRBJ2-5, with 10 bases identical to TRBD2. The J call may not be correct, given that the DNA end is closer to TRBJ2-7. The germline CDR1 and CDR2 sequences are KGHSH and LQKENI. The CDR3 is 15 amino acids.

The chain has TRBV5-6 and TRBJ2-3; unclear D gene. Germline CDR1 SGHDT, CDR2 YYEEEE. The CDR3 length is 13 residues. V was shortened by 1 base and J by 3 bases, with 6 bases between the two germline ends. The CDR3 DNA reads TGTGCCAGCAGCTTGACCCTTACAGATACGCAGTATTTT. Residues: CASSLTLTDTQYF.

The chain is built from TRBV4-1 and TRBJ2-3; no clear D gene. CDR3 length: 15 amino acids. Germline V gives CDR1 MGHRA, CDR2 YSYEKL. V was cut by 1 base and J by 6 bases, with 14 bases left in between. The CDR3 region has the DNA TGCGCCAGCAGCCAAGCTCGGCCGGCCGGGGATACGCAGTATTTT. It yields the protein CASSQARPAGDTQYF.

There are a few counts of this clone. A read error may be the cause here, since a much bigger clone is one base away. Other DNA variants within this sample encode the same CDR3. J is TRBJ2-5 and V is TRBV11-2, with 7 bases identical to TRBD2. Germline lookup yields CDR1 SGHAT and CDR2 FQNNGV. The junction had 15 bases not matched to a gene; V was cut back by 6 bases and J by 8 bases. The CDR3 loop spans 15 amino acids. CDR3 loop: CASSIAGLAGDTQYF. CDR3 sequence (DNA): TGTGCCAGCAGTATCGCGGGACTGGCGGGAGACACCCAGTACTTC.

This clone was detected ten times or more. The chain recombines TRBV7-9 with TRBJ2-1; TRBD2 aligns across 8 bases. The CDR3 sequence is 15 residues long. V lost 5 bases to trimming and J lost 0 bases; unmatched junction nucleotides: 3. CDR1 and CDR2 (germline): SEHNR, FQNEAQ (reference sequence). CDR3 in amino acids: CASSLSGASYNEQFF. For the CDR3, the DNA is TGTGCCAGCAGCCTTAGCGGGGCCTCCTACAATGAGCAGTTCTTC.

This rearrangement joins TRBV7-6 to TRBJ2-1; 7 positions agree with TRBD2. J was trimmed by 5 bases and V by 3 bases; bases with no gene match: 4. The germline gives CDR1 SGHVS, CDR2 FNYEAQ. This CDR3 contains 14 residues. CDR3 nucleotide sequence: TGTGCCAGCAGCTTGCTAGCGGTTAACAATGAGCAGTTCTTC. Translated: CASSLLAVNNEQFF.

The V and J genes are TRBV27 and TRBJ2-3, with 13 bases fitting TRBD2. The V segment lost 3 bases and the J segment 4 bases; nucleotides outside the gene matches: 4. The CDR3 is made up of 16 amino acids. From germline, CDR1 is MNHEY and CDR2 SMNVEV (reference sequence). This CDR3 is CASSLGTSGRADTQYF. The CDR3 bases are TGTGCCAGCAGTTTGGGCACTAGCGGGAGGGCAGATACGCAGTATTTT.

The rearrangement joins TRBV5-1 to TRBJ2-1; D is perhaps TRBD1 (6 bases). This CDR3 is built from 16 residues. The V end lost 2 bases, the J end lost 1 base, and 13 bases lay between the germline ends. The germline gives CDR1 SGHRS, CDR2 YFSETQ. The CDR3 DNA reads TGCGCCAGCAGCTTTTCAGGGGCCCGGTCCTACAATGAGCAGTTCTTC. Translated, it gives CASSFSGARSYNEQFF.

The V and J genes are TRBV5-6 and TRBJ2-5; 7 bases match TRBD2. The CDR3 totals 13 residues. CDR1 and CDR2 (germline): SGHDT, YYEEEE. J lost 11 bases, V lost 1 base, and 8 bases had no gene match. The DNA for the CDR3 is TGTGCCAGCAGCTTGTATATGGCGGGGGAGCAGTACTTC. Protein: CASSLYMAGEQYF.

This clone was recorded a few times. This sample also contains other DNA sequences that code for the same CDR3. This chain uses TRBV5-1 with TRBJ2-5; D gene uncertain. The tail of the sequence fits TRBJ2-7 better, so the J call may be wrong. The CDR3 has 13 amino acids. The germline CDR1 and CDR2 sequences are SGHRS and YFSETQ. For the CDR3, the DNA is TGCGCCAGCAGCTTGGAGGTCTCCTACGAGCAGTACTTC. This encodes CASSLEVSYEQYF.

The chain has TRBV6-5 and TRBJ1-5; no clear D gene. V was cut by 4 bases and J by 3 bases, with 13 bases left in between. This CDR3 contains 15 residues. From germline, CDR1 is MNHEY and CDR2 SVGAGI. CDR3 in DNA: TGTGCCAGCAGTTTATCATATGGGCCCAATCAGCCCCAGCATTTT. This translates into CASSLSYGPNQPQHF.

This chain links TRBV11-2 with TRBJ2-7, with a tentative D call TRBD2 (6 bases). Germline V gene data show CDR1 as SGHAT and CDR2 as FQNNGV. V dropped 5 bases and J dropped 3 bases, with 17 bases sitting between them. The CDR3 has 15 residues. Written as DNA, the CDR3 is TGTGCCAGCAGCAAAAGATTTGGGGGGAACTACGAGCAGTACTTC. Amino acids: CASSKRFGGNYEQYF.

The chain links TRBV5-1 to TRBJ2-3, with 9 bases identical to TRBD1. J was trimmed by 4 bases and V by 5 bases; bases with no gene match: 5. CDR1 and CDR2 (germline): SGHRS, YFSETQ. The CDR3 runs to 14 residues. Here the CDR3 reads CASSGDRDADTQYF. CDR3 in DNA: TGCGCCAGCAGTGGGGACAGGGATGCAGATACGCAGTATTTT.

The count of this clone is one. This likely reflects a read error, since a far larger clone is one base away. The genes are TRBV6-5 and TRBJ2-7; 8 positions agree with TRBD2. The germline CDR1 and CDR2 sequences are MNHEY and SVGAGI. The CDR3 has 15 amino acids. The CDR3 DNA follows: TGTGCCAGCAGTTACTCTGCGGGAGGTTCGGACGAGCAGCACTTC. This sequence encodes CASSYSAGGSDEQHF.

This clone was counted once. V and J are TRBV28 and TRBJ1-1, with 8 bases fitting TRBD1. CDR1 MDHEN and CDR2 SYDVKM come from the germline V gene. The CDR3 has 13 amino acids. J gave up 7 bases and V 5 bases, and 6 bases lay outside the gene matches. Here the CDR3 DNA reads TGTGCCAGCAGTCCCCGGACAGGGCATGAAGCTTTCTTT. As protein: CASSPRTGHEAFF.

This chain joins TRBV20-1 and TRBJ2-3; possibly TRBD2 for D (5 bases). This CDR3 comprises 10 residues. In germline, CDR1 is DFQATT, CDR2 SNEGSKA (reference sequence). CDR3 sequence reads: CTPGLRSVYF. The CDR3 region has the DNA TGCACTCCCGGACTTAGGTCGGTGTATTTT.

Points on this clone: Within the sample, other DNA sequences also encode this same CDR3. This rearrangement joins TRBV29-1 to TRBJ1-5, with TRBD1 as a possible D gene (6 bases). Trimming took 7 bases from V and 1 from J, leaving 20 bases between them. The CDR3 covers 16 residues. The germline CDR1 and CDR2 sequences are SQVTM and ANQGSEA. CDR3 in DNA: TGCAGCGCTGGTGGGGGCAGGAGTTCCAGCAATCAGCCCCAGCATTTT. Protein sequence: CSAGGGRSSSNQPQHF.

The chain links TRBV6-1 to TRBJ1-1, with D unclear. The CDR3 contains 13 residues. Germline V lookup: CDR1 MNHNS, CDR2 SASEGT. The germline V and J ends were trimmed by 2 bases and 3 bases, with 7 bases remaining between them. The CDR3 DNA sequence: TGTGCCAGCAGTGAACAAGAGGACACTGAAGCTTTCTTT. Translated, it gives CASSEQEDTEAFF.

V usage is TRBV29-1 and J usage is TRBJ2-1, with a tentative D call TRBD2 (7 bases). Germline V lookup: CDR1 SQVTM, CDR2 ANQGSEA. The length of the CDR3 is 14 residues. Trimming took off 5 bases at V and 3 bases at J, with 14 bases between the two ends. The CDR3 DNA follows: TGCAGCGTTAGTCGCGGGGGCCTCTACAATGAGCAGTTCTTC. Its translation: CSVSRGGLYNEQFF.

V usage is TRBV5-1 and J usage is TRBJ1-6; TRBD1 is a possible D gene (5 bases). Germline assignment: CDR1 SGHRS and CDR2 YFSETQ. The CDR3 consists of 13 residues. With 4 bases removed from V and 8 bases from J, the gap between germline ends came to 10 bases. The CDR3 DNA is TGCGCCAGCAGCCCCGGGGGAGATTCACCCCTCCACTTT. It yields the protein CASSPGGDSPLHF.

The chain has TRBV11-2 and TRBJ2-7; 11 bases map to TRBD2. The CDR3 is made up of 16 amino acids. Germline V gene sequence: CDR1 SGHAT, CDR2 FQNNGV. Unmatched junction bases numbered 6, after V lost 1 base and J lost 4 bases. As DNA, the CDR3 is TGTGCCAGCAGCTTAGTGGAACTAGCGGGAGTTTACGAGCAGTACTTC. It encodes CASSLVELAGVYEQYF.

A single count supports this clone. A read error may be the cause here, since a much bigger clone is one base away. V is TRBV7-2 and J is TRBJ2-1; D is unresolved. In germline, CDR1 is SGHTA, CDR2 FQGNSA. V lost 5 bases to trimming and J lost 3 bases, with 2 bases between them. This CDR3 comprises 11 residues. CDR3 bases: TGTGCCAGCAGCGACTACAATGAGCAGTTCTTC. Its translation is CASSDYNEQFF.